The 13 T cell receptor beta chains below come from one sample, sequenced in a study of T cell responses to AZD1222 COVID-19 vaccine. The repertoire was sequenced with immunoSEQ multiplex PCR; TCRdb's copy has only in-frame clones and lacks some. Of some 180,000 clones listed, around 90% were seen once; the top ten hold around 5.8%. The sample in question was peripheral blood, obtained on day 0 of AZD1222 vaccination. These receptors were obtained from an adult in good health.

The chain has TRBV28 and TRBJ1-2; 8 bases line up with TRBD1. CDR3 size: 14 residues. Germline trimming cut 5 bases from V and 2 bases from J; bases unmatched to any gene: 4. Germline V gives CDR1 MDHEN, CDR2 SYDVKM. CDR3 loop: CASSRTGSNYGYTF. DNA for the CDR3: TGTGCCAGCAGTAGGACAGGGTCCAACTATGGCTACACCTTC.

The gene calls are TRBV15 and TRBJ2-3, with D perhaps matching TRBD2 (5 bases). Germline V lookup: CDR1 LNHNV, CDR2 YYDKDF (reference sequence). The CDR3 runs to 17 residues. Trimming removed 3 bases at V and 3 bases at J, with 19 bases between. The chain's CDR3 is CATSRGSGLSDTDTQYF. For the CDR3, the DNA is TGTGCCACCAGCAGGGGCAGCGGACTCAGCGATACAGATACGCAGTATTTT.

V gene TRBV20-1 combines with J gene TRBJ1-4; D might be TRBD1 (5 bases). Trimming took 3 bases from V and 8 from J, leaving 16 bases between them. This CDR3 has 14 amino acids. Per germline, CDR1 DFQATT and CDR2 SNEGSKA (reference sequence). Here the CDR3 reads CSASSRGFREKLFF. CDR3 coding DNA: TGCAGTGCTAGTTCACGGGGGTTCAGGGAAAAACTGTTTTTT.

The chain couples TRBV7-9 to TRBJ2-3; perhaps TRBD1 as D (5 bases). CDR1 is SEHNR and CDR2 is FQNEAQ in the germline V gene (reference sequence). V lost 5 bases and J lost 4, with 13 bases in between. The CDR3 sequence is 14 residues long. CDR3 sequence reads: CASSERGGADTQYF. CDR3 DNA sequence: TGTGCCAGCAGCGAAAGGGGTGGGGCAGATACGCAGTATTTT. Supplemented by reference TRBV7-9 and TRBJ2-3, the full variable domain reads DTGVSQNPRHKITKRGQNVTFRCDPISEHNRLYWYRQTLGQGPEFLTYFQNEAQLEKSRLLSDRFSAERPKGSFSTLEIQRTEQGDSAMYLCASSERGGADTQYFGPGTRLTVL.

This rearrangement joins TRBV18 to TRBJ2-2, with D perhaps matching TRBD2 (5 bases). With 3 bases removed from V and 0 bases from J, the gap between germline ends came to 11 bases. The CDR3 totals 16 residues. Germline CDR1 is KGHSH and CDR2 is LQKENI. The CDR3 loop reads CASSPRTGSNTGELFF. The CDR3 bases are TGTGCCAGCTCACCGCGAACGGGATCGAACACCGGGGAGCTGTTTTTT. Variable domain in full (rest from reference TRBV18 and TRBJ2-2): NAGVMQNPRHLVRRRGQEARLRCSPMKGHSHVYWYRQLPEEGLKFMVYLQKENIIDESGMPKERFSAEFPKEGPSILRIQQVVRGDSAAYFCASSPRTGSNTGELFFGEGSRLTVL.

The chain has TRBV10-3 and TRBJ1-1; a possible D gene is TRBD1 (6 bases). Germline loops: CDR1 ENHRY, CDR2 SYGVKD. This CDR3 is built from 13 residues. Trimming took off 6 bases at V and 0 bases at J, with 8 bases between the two ends. CDR3 sequence reads: CAIRDSMNTEAFF. CDR3 nucleotides: TGTGCCATCAGGGACAGTATGAACACTGAAGCTTTCTTT.

The chain links TRBV9 to TRBJ2-3; 8 bases are a match to TRBD2. Trimming at V came to 2 bases and at J to 1 base, leaving 3 bases not matched to a gene. The CDR3 covers 15 residues. Looked up from germline, CDR1 is SGDLS and CDR2 is YYNGEE. The CDR3 sequence: CASSVRSGGTDTQYF. CDR3 DNA sequence: TGTGCCAGCAGCGTTCGTAGCGGGGGCACAGATACGCAGTATTTT.

This sequence joins TRBV4-1 and TRBJ2-1, with 10 bases that match TRBD2. V was clipped by 2 bases and J by 0 bases; unmatched bases: 4. CDR3 length: 17 residues. Germline V CDR1 and CDR2: MGHRA, YSYEKL. CDR3 DNA: TGCGCCAGCAGCCAACTTAGCGGGGGGCGCTCCTACAATGAGCAGTTCTTC. Translated: CASSQLSGGRSYNEQFF.

The table lists this clone with a count of one. The chain carries TRBV30 and TRBJ1-2, with TRBD1 as a possible D gene (5 bases). The V end was cut by 3 bases, the J end by 4 bases, with 15 bases between. This CDR3 is built from 14 residues. CDR1 and CDR2 (germline): GTSNPN, SVGIG (reference sequence). DNA of the CDR3: TGTGCCTGGAGGGCCCGGGGGTCTGGCTATGGCTACACCTTC. It translates to CAWRARGSGYGYTF.

The V call is TRBV2, the J call TRBJ1-3; no definite D call. The CDR3 spans 14 residues. The V gene's germline CDR1 is SNHLY and CDR2 FYNNEI. Trimming stripped 4 bases from V and 2 bases from J, with 9 bases between. The CDR3 DNA follows: TGTGCCAGCAGTGTGGGCAGAACTGGAAACACCATATATTTT. Protein sequence: CASSVGRTGNTIYF.

The genes are TRBV28 and TRBJ1-2; TRBD1 aligns across 7 bases. Germline V gene sequence: CDR1 MDHEN, CDR2 SYDVKM. The V segment lost 7 bases and the J segment 4 bases; nucleotides outside the gene matches: 15. This CDR3 region has 16 residues. The CDR3 here is CASTIPRGALGYGYTF. The CDR3, as DNA: TGTGCCAGCACCATCCCCAGGGGGGCGCTGGGCTATGGCTACACCTTC.

This clone was found once. The V gene is TRBV27, the J gene TRBJ2-1; maybe TRBD2 (5 bases). V was clipped by 6 bases and J by 3 bases, with 9 bases between them. This CDR3 is 13 amino acids long. Per germline, CDR1 MNHEY and CDR2 SMNVEV (reference sequence). CDR3 in DNA: TGTGCCAGCAGACCCGACTACTACAATGAGCAGTTCTTC. Its protein is CASRPDYYNEQFF.

The CDR3 sequence is CASSLNPLGSGNEKLFF. The CDR3 DNA reads as TGTGCCAGCAGCTTAAACCCTCTGGGGTCCGGTAATGAAAAACTGTTTTTT. This sequence joins TRBV7-2 and TRBJ1-4; no clear D. The CDR3 runs to 17 residues. In germline, CDR1 is SGHTA, CDR2 FQGNSA. V was shortened by 2 bases and J by 4 bases, with 17 bases between the two germline ends.